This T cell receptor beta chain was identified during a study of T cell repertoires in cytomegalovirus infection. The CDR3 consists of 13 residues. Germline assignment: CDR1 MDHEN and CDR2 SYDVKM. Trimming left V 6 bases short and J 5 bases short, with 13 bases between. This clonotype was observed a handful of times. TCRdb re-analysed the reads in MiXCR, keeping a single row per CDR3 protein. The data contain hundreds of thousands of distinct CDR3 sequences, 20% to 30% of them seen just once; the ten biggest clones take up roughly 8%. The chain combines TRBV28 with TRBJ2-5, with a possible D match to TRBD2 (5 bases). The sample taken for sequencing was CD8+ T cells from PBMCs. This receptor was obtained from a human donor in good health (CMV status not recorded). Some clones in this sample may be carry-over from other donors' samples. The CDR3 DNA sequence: TGTGCCAGCAGCGCCTCAAGGGAGGAGACCCAGTACTTC. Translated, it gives CASSASREETQYF.